The sequence of this T cell receptor beta chain was determined in a study of cytomegalovirus exposure and HLA in healthy donors. Regarding the study as a whole: Solely CMV serostatus was available to characterize immune exposure.

PCR used 60 Vbeta primers and 13 Jbeta primers. Clones were read by immunoSEQ multiplex PCR, and TCRdb kept only the in-frame ones, dropping some. The sample has 150,000 to 200,000 clones. In regard to this clone: What it binds is not known.

CDR1 is MGHRA, CDR2 YSYEKL, per germline. CDR3 length: 15 amino acids. V shed 8 bases and J shed 3 bases, with 20 bases lying between them. Sequencing input: PBMCs. This chain links TRBV4-1 with TRBJ2-7, with D perhaps TRBD2 (7 bases). The receptor comes from an older woman in good health and CMV-seronegative. This CDR3 is CASSTGRGGVYEQYF. The CDR3 DNA reads TGCGCCAGCTCAACGGGAAGGGGGGGAGTCTACGAGCAGTACTTC.